This entry describes one TCR beta chain. The protocol was immunoSEQ multiplex PCR, while the TCRdb copy is restricted to in-frame clones and leaves out a portion. The sample includes roughly 9,200 clones, almost 70% seen only once; the top ten take approximately 61%. The sample originates from a study of siplizumab effects on memory and regulatory T cells. The CDR3 covers 15 residues. CDR1 and CDR2 from the germline V gene are SEHNR and FQNEAQ (reference sequence). V lost 4 bases and J lost 4, with 14 bases in between. Material: effector memory CD8+ T cells sorted from blood. Subset described: unstimulated CD8+ effector memory T cells. The receptor was derived from a human donor in good health. The chain carries TRBV7-9 and TRBJ2-1; D call uncertain. The CDR3 sequence: CASSSTRADYNEQFF. The CDR3 DNA is TGTGCCAGCAGCTCTACCCGGGCCGATTACAATGAGCAGTTCTTC.